This TCR beta chain was captured in a study of Ad26.COV2.S vaccination and SARS-CoV-2 variants. Overall study context: Trial arm assignment for the donor was COV1001 Ad26.COV2.S.

Clones were sequenced by immunoSEQ multiplex PCR, and TCRdb holds only the in-frame ones, with some missing. The table lists approximately 300,000 clones, approximately 86% of them singletons, with under 2% in the top ten. Treatment reported: some 20 received Ad26.COV2.S at low or high dose, single or two shots; about 5 received placebo; per-sample allocation not given. Samples analyzed were those drawn on day 63 after the first vaccine or placebo injection. Ad26 vector vaccine expressed Wuhan-strain SARS-CoV-2 spike. The V gene's germline CDR1 is LGHDT and CDR2 YNNKEL (reference sequence). V was pared by 1 base and J by 5 bases, with 11 bases between. The CDR3 is made up of 14 amino acids.

The chain employs TRBV3-1 (or the pseudogene TRBV3-2) and TRBJ2-5, with no clear D. Specimen: peripheral blood, collected in a trial of Ad26.COV2.S vaccine versus placebo. The sequence was collected from a person between 18 and 60 years old who received the Ad26.COV2.S COVID-19 vaccine or a placebo. As DNA, the CDR3 is TGTGCCAGCAGCCAAGTCAAGTGGTCGGAGACCCAGTACTTC. Translating gives CASSQVKWSETQYF.